This TCR beta chain was observed in a study of blood T cell repertoires in COVID-19. Study-level information: The origin of the acute and convalescent COVID-19 samples was the United States, Italy and Spain.

This clone was seen just once. In the original processing: Quantification of nucleated cells was approximated via reference gene primer amplification. TCRdb's table, derived via immunoSEQ multiplex PCR, lists solely in-frame clones and lacks some. The V and J calls and clone size come from that table; D and trimming were worked out from the DNA. The data contain about 150,000 clones, roughly 84% of them singletons. Germline V gene sequence: CDR1 MNHEY, CDR2 SMNVEV (reference sequence). The ends were cut back, 7 bases at V and 5 bases at J, with 21 bases in the middle. This CDR3 has 16 residues. The source of this sequence is a human donor in a cohort sampled during active COVID-19. The sequencing input was peripheral blood. This chain joins TRBV27 and TRBJ2-1; D perhaps matches TRBD1 (6 bases). The CDR3 DNA reads as TGTGCCAGCACCCCCCGGGCGTGGACAGAGAACAATGAGCAGTTCTTC. Residues: CASTPRAWTENNEQFF.